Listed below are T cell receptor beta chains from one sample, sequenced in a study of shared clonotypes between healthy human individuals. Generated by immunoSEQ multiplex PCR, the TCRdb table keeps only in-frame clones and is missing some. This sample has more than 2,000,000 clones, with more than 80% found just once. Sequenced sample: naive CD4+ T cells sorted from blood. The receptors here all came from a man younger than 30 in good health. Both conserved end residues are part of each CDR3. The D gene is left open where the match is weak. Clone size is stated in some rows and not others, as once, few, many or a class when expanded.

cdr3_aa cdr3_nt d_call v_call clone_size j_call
CASSQLSGLAGNTGELFF TGTGCCAGCAGCCAATTGTCGGGGCTAGCGGGGAACACCGGGGAGCTGTTTTTT TRBD2 TRBV14 . TRBJ2-2
CAISEEGGRGSYTF TGTGCCATCAGTGAGGAGGGCGGCCGCGGCAGCTACACCTTC . TRBV10-3 . TRBJ1-2
CASRARTDTQYF TGTGCCAGTAGAGCCCGCACAGATACGCAGTATTTT . TRBV19 . TRBJ2-3
CSVEGGTGRNEQFF TGCAGCGTTGAAGGGGGGACAGGGAGGAATGAGCAGTTCTTC TRBD1 TRBV29-1 . TRBJ2-1
CASSVGYLEDIQYF TGTGCCAGCAGCGTAGGGTATCTTGAGGACATTCAGTACTTC . TRBV9 . TRBJ2-4
CSVLAGVGDTQYF TGCAGCGTACTAGCGGGAGTTGGAGATACGCAGTATTTT TRBD2 TRBV29-1 . TRBJ2-3
CASKITPGQDVTNYGYTF TGTGCCAGCAAGATTACGCCGGGACAGGATGTTACTAACTATGGCTACACCTTC TRBD1 TRBV28 . TRBJ1-2
CASSLVGEQYF TGTGCCAGCAGCTTGGTGGGAGAGCAGTACTTC . TRBV5-4 . TRBJ2-7
CASSSFGATNEKLFF TGTGCCAGCAGCTCCTTCGGAGCAACTAATGAAAAACTGTTTTTT . TRBV7-9 . TRBJ1-4
CASSVRDMASYEQYF TGCGCCAGCAGCGTCCGGGACATGGCCTCCTACGAGCAGTACTTC . TRBV5-1 . TRBJ2-7
CASSPQGAPSYEQYF TGCGCCAGCAGCCCCCAGGGGGCCCCCTCATACGAGCAGTACTTC TRBD1 TRBV5-1 . TRBJ2-7
CASSPGEVGYEQYF TGCGCCAGCAGCCCGGGGGAGGTGGGGTACGAGCAGTACTTC . TRBV5-1 . TRBJ2-7
CASSAGTEGTEAFF TGCGCCAGCAGCGCCGGGACGGAGGGCACTGAAGCTTTCTTT . TRBV5-1 . TRBJ1-1
CASTGQFIGEQFF TGTGCCTCTACGGGACAGTTTATCGGTGAGCAGTTCTTC TRBD1 TRBV10-3 . TRBJ2-1
CASSPVPGGSYEQYF TGCGCCAGCAGCCCAGTCCCCGGCGGGAGCTACGAGCAGTACTTC TRBD2 TRBV4-3 . TRBJ2-7
CASSYSLSDPYEQYF TGTGCCAGCAGTTACTCATTATCGGACCCCTACGAGCAGTACTTC . TRBV6-5 . TRBJ2-7
CASSIGGDSPLHF TGTGCCAGTAGTATTGGGGGCGATTCACCCCTCCACTTT . TRBV19 . TRBJ1-6
CASSFGGGNTEAFF TGTGCCAGCAGCTTCGGTGGAGGGAACACTGAAGCTTTCTTT . TRBV5-5 once TRBJ1-1